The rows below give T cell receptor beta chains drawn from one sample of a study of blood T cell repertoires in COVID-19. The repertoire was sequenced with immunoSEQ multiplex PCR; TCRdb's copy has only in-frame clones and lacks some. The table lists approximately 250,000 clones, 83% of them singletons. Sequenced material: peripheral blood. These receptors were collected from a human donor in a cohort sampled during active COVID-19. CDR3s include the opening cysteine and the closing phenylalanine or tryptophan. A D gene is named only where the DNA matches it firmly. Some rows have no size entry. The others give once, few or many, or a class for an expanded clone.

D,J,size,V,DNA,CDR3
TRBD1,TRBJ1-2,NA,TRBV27,TGTGCCAGCAGTTTACAGGGGGCAGGTGGCTACACCTTC,CASSLQGAGGYTF
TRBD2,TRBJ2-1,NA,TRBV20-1,TGCAGTGCTAGTTCCGGGACTAGCGAAGTTACATCCTACAATGAGCAGTTCTTC,CSASSGTSEVTSYNEQFF
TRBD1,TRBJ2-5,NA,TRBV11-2,TGTGCCAGCAGCTTAAGGACAGGGGATGGAGAGACCCAGTACTTC,CASSLRTGDGETQYF
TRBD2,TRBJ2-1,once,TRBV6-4,TGTGCCAGCAGTGAAGTTCTTAGCGGGGGTTTTAATGAGCAGTTCTTC,CASSEVLSGGFNEQFF
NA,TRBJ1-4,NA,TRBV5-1,TGCGCCAGCAGCTTGTGGCAGGTGAATGAAAAACTGTTTTTT,CASSLWQVNEKLFF
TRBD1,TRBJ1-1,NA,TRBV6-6,TGTGCCAGCAGCCACGGGTTCCTCAGGACAGGGAGGGGGATGAACACTGAAGCTTTCTTT,CASSHGFLRTGRGMNTEAFF
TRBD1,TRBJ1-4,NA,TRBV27,TGTGCCAGCAGTGTCCTCGGACAGGGGCGGAATGAAAAACTGTTTTTT,CASSVLGQGRNEKLFF
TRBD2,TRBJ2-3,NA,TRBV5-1,TGCGCCAGCAGCCAAGGACTAGCTCAAGATACGCAGTATTTT,CASSQGLAQDTQYF
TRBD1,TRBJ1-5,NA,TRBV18,TGTGCCAGCTCACGCGGGACAGGGAAAATAAGCAATCAGCCCCAGCATTTT,CASSRGTGKISNQPQHF
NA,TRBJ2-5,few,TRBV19,TGTGCCAGTAGTGGCCGACTCAAAGAGACCCAGTACTTC,CASSGRLKETQYF
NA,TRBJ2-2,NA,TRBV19,TGTGCCAGTAGTAGAGGGCTTACCGGGGAGCTGTTTTTT,CASSRGLTGELFF
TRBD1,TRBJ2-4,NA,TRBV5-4,TGTGCCAGCAGCGAGGGGGCCGTAGCCAAAAACATTCAGTACTTC,CASSEGAVAKNIQYF
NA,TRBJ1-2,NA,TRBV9,TGTGCCAGCAGCTCCCGGGGGGGGAATGGCTACACCTTC,CASSSRGGNGYTF
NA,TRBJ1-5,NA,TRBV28,TGTGCCAGCAGTTTCTTAGGAGGTATGTCGGCAGCGAACAATCAGCCCCAGCATTTT,CASSFLGGMSAANNQPQHF
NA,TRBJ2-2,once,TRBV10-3,TGTGCCATCAGTCCTAATCCGGGACACCCGAGGCCGGGGGAGCTGTTTTTT,CAISPNPGHPRPGELFF
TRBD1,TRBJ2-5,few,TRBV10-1,TGCGCCAGCAGTCCGGACAGGGGAGGTGGGGAGACCCAGTACTTC,CASSPDRGGGETQYF
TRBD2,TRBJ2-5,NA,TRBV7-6,TGTGCCAGCAGCCCCCGGACTAGCGGTTCGCAAGAGACCCAGTACTTC,CASSPRTSGSQETQYF
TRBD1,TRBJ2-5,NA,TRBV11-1,TGTGCCAGCAGCTTACAGGGACAGCCGGCAGGCACCCAGTACTTC,CASSLQGQPAGTQYF
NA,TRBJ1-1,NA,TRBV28,TGTGCCAGCAGTTCCCCTGTCCCGAACACTGAAGCTTTCTTT,CASSSPVPNTEAFF
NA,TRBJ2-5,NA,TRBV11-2,TGTGCCAGCAGCTTAGACAGATACCAAGAGACCCAGTACTTC,CASSLDRYQETQYF
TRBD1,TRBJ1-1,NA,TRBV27,TGTGCCAGTTTCGGGACAGGGGGAAATACTGAAGCTTTCTTT,CASFGTGGNTEAFF
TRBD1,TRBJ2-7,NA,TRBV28,TGTGCCAGCAGTTACAGGGGTAGCTCCTACGAGCAGTACTTC,CASSYRGSSYEQYF
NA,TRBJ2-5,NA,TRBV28,TGTGCCACCACTTGGCAGGGGCTGCGGGAGACCCAGTACTTC,CATTWQGLRETQYF
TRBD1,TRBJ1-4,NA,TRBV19,TGTGCCAGTAGTAACCGACAGGGGGCTGAAAAACTGTTTTTT,CASSNRQGAEKLFF
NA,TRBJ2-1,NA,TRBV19,TGTGCCAGTACCCTAACGTGGGCAACTTACAATGAGCAGTTCTTC,CASTLTWATYNEQFF
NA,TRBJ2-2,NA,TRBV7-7,TGTGCTAGCAGCTTGACGACAGACACCGGGGAGCTGTTTTTT,CASSLTTDTGELFF
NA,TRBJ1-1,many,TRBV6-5,TGTGCCAGCAGAAAAGCAGGGAAGGTTGGAGCTTTCTTT,CASRKAGKVGAFF
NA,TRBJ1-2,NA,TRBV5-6,TGTGCCAGCTGGTCCCCTCGGGTAAGATATGGCTACACCTTC,CASWSPRVRYGYTF
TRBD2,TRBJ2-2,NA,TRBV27,TGTGCCAGCGGCCTAAGTTTCAGGACTAGGTCCGGGGAGCTGTTTTTT,CASGLSFRTRSGELFF
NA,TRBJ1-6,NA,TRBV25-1,TGTGCCAGCACTGGGGGGTTGAGTAATTCACCCCTCCACTTT,CASTGGLSNSPLHF
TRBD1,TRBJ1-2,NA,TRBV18,TGTGCCAGCTCACCCTGGACAGGGGGCGAGTATGGCTACACCTTC,CASSPWTGGEYGYTF
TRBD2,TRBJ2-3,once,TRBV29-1,TGCAGCGTTGAAAAGGTAGCGGGGGGGGCGCAGTATTTT,CSVEKVAGGAQYF
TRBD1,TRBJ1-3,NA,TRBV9,TGTGCCAGCAGCCCCTATACAGGGGGCTCTGGAAACACCATATATTTT,CASSPYTGGSGNTIYF
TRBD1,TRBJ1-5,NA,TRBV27,TGTGCCAGCACCCCGGCAGGGGGCCCAAGCAATCAGCCCCAGCATTTT,CASTPAGGPSNQPQHF
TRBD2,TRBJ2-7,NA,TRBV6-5,TGTGCCAGCAGTTATACCGGACTAGGATTGGGCTACGAGCAGTACTTC,CASSYTGLGLGYEQYF
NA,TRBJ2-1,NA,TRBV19,TGTGCCAGTAGTATAGGTCTCTACAATGAGCAGTTCTTC,CASSIGLYNEQFF
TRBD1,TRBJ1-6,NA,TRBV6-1,TGTGCCAGCAGTGAGGGACAGGCCCCCATCCTCCACTTT,CASSEGQAPILHF
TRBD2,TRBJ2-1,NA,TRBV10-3,TGTGCCACTAGCGGGGGCCACTCCTACAATGAGCAGTTCTTC,CATSGGHSYNEQFF
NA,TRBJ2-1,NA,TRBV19,TGTGCCATTGCCCCGAGCTCCTACAATGAGCAGTTCTTC,CAIAPSSYNEQFF
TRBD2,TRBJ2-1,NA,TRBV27,TGTGCCAGCAGTCTCACGGGCGGGGGGGCCAGTGAGCAGTTCTTC,CASSLTGGGASEQFF
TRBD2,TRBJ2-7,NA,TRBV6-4,TGTGCCTTTAGCGGGACTAGTAAAGAGGCCTCCTACGAGCAGTACTTC,CAFSGTSKEASYEQYF
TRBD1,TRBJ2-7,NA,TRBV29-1,TGCAGCGTCGCCGATACAGGGGGTAGCGGTTCCTACGAGCAGTACTTC,CSVADTGGSGSYEQYF
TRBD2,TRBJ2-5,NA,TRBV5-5,TGTGCCAGCAGTCGAGAGCGGGAGACGGGGGAAGAGACCCAGTACTTC,CASSRERETGEETQYF
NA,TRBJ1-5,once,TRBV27,TGTGCCAGCAGTTTAAGTCGGAGGCAGCCCCAGCATTTT,CASSLSRRQPQHF
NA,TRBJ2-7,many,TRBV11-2,TGTGCCAGCAGCTCAACGGGACAAAAGTACGAGCAGTACTTC,CASSSTGQKYEQYF
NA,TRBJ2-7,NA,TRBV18,TGTGCCAGCTCACCAGACAGCTCCTACGAGCAGTACTTC,CASSPDSSYEQYF
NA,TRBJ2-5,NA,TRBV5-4,TGTGCCAGCAGCCCGTCTAGCCTTCACCAAGAGACCCAGTACTTC,CASSPSSLHQETQYF
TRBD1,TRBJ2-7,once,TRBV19,TGTGCCAGTGGATCGACAGGGGAACTTTACGAGCAGTACTTC,CASGSTGELYEQYF
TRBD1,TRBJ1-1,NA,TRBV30,TGTGCCTGGAGTCCCGGGACAGGGGTACGGACTGAAGCTTTCTTT,CAWSPGTGVRTEAFF
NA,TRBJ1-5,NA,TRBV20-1,TGCAGTGCTAGTAACGAGGGCAATCAGCCCCAGCATTTT,CSASNEGNQPQHF
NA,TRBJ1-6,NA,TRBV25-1,TGTGCCAGCAGCGATACAGGGCGCGCATCACCCCTCCACTTT,CASSDTGRASPLHF
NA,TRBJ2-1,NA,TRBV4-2,TGTGCCAGCAGCCGAAGCTCGGGAACCTCTAACAATGAGCAGTTCTTC,CASSRSSGTSNNEQFF
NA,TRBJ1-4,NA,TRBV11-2,TGTGCCAGCGCTCAGGGTTATGCAACTAATGAAAAACTGTTTTTT,CASAQGYATNEKLFF
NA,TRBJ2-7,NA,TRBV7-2,TGTGCCAGCAGCCTAGTGTCAGGGCCCTACGAGCAGTACTTC,CASSLVSGPYEQYF